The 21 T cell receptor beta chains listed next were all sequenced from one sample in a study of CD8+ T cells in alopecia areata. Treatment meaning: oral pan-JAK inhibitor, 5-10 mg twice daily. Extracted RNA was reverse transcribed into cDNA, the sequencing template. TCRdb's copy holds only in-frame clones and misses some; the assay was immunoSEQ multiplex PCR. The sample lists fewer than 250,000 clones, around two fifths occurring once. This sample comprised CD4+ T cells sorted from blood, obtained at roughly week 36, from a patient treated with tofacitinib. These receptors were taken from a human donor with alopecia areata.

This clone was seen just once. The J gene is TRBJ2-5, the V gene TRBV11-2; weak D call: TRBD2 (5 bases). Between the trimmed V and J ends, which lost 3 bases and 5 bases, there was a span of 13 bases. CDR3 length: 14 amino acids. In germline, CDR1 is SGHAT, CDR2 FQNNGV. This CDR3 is CASSLRVSGETQYF. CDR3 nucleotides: TGTGCCAGCAGCTTGAGGGTTAGTGGGGAGACCCAGTACTTC.

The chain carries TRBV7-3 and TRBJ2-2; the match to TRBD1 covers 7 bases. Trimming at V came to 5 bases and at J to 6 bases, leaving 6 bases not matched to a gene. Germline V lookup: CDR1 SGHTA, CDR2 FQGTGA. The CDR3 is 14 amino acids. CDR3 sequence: CASSREQGAGELFF. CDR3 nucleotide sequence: TGTGCCAGCAGCCGTGAGCAGGGGGCCGGGGAGCTGTTTTTT.

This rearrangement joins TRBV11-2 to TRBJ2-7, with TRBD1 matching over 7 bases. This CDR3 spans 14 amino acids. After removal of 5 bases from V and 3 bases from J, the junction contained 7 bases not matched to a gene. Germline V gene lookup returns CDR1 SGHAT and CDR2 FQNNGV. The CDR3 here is CASSPRQGNYEQYF. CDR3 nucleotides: TGTGCCAGCAGCCCACGACAGGGAAACTACGAGCAGTACTTC.

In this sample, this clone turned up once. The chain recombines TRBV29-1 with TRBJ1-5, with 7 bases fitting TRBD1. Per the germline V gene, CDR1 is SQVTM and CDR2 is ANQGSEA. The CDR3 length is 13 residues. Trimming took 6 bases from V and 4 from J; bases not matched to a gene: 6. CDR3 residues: CSVRQGVNQPQHF. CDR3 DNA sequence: TGCAGCGTAAGACAGGGAGTTAATCAGCCCCAGCATTTT.

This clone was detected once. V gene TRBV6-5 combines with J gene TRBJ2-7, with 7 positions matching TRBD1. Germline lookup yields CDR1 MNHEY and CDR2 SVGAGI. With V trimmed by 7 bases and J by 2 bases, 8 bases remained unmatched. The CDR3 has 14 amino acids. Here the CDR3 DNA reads TGTGCCAGCAATACAGACCAGGGGGCCTACGAGCAGTACTTC. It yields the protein CASNTDQGAYEQYF.

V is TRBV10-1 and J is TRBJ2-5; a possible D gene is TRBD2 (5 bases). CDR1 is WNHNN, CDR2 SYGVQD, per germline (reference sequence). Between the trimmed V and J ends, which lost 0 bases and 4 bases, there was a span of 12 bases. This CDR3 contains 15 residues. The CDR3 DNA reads TGCGCCAGCAGTGAGTCCGAGGGTTGGGGAGAGACCCAGTACTTC. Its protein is CASSESEGWGETQYF.

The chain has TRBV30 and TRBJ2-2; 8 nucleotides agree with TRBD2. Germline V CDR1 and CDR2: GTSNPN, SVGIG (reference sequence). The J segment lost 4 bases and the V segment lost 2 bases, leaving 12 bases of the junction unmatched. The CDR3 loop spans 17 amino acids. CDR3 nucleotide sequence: TGTGCCTGGAGTCCCCGGGAGGGCCGTGTGGGCACCGGGGAGCTGTTTTTT. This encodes CAWSPREGRVGTGELFF. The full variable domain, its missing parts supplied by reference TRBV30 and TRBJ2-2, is SQTIHQWPATLVQPVGSPLSLECTVEGTSNPNLYWYRQAAGRGLQLLFYSVGIGQISSEVPQNLSASRPQDRQFILSSKKLLLSDSGFYLCAWSPREGRVGTGELFFGEGSRLTVL.

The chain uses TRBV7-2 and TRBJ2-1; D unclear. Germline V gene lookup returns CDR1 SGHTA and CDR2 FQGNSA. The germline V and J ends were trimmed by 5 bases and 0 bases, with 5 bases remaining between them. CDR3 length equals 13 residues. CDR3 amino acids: CASSRSSYNEQFF. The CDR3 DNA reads TGTGCCAGCAGCCGTAGCTCCTACAATGAGCAGTTCTTC.

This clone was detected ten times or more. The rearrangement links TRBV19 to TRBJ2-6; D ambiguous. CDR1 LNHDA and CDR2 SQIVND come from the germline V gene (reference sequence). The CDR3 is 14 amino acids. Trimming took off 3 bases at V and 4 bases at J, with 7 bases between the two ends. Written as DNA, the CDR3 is TGTGCCAGTAGTATTGTATCCGGGGCCAACGTCCTGACTTTC. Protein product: CASSIVSGANVLTF.

Here the CDR3 reads CASSLAGEQFF. CDR3 bases: TGTGCCAGCAGCTTAGCCGGGGAGCAGTTCTTC. The chain carries TRBV13 and TRBJ2-1; D gene unclear. CDR1 and CDR2 from the germline V gene are PRHDT and FYEKMQ (reference sequence). The germline V and J ends were trimmed by 1 base and 10 bases, with 5 bases remaining between them. The CDR3 is 11 residues long. Combining the CDR3 with reference TRBV13 and TRBJ2-1 gives the whole variable domain AAGVIQSPRHLIKEKRETATLKCYPIPRHDTVYWYQQGPGQDPQFLISFYEKMQSDKGSIPDRFSAQQFSDYHSELNMSSLELGDSALYFCASSLAGEQFFGPGTRLTVL.

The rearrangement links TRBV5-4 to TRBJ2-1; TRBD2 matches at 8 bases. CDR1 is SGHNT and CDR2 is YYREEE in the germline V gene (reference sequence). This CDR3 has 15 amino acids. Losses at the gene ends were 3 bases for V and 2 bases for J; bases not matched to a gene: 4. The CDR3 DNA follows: TGTGCCAGCAGCTCCGGACTAGCTGCCTACAATGAGCAGTTCTTC. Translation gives CASSSGLAAYNEQFF.

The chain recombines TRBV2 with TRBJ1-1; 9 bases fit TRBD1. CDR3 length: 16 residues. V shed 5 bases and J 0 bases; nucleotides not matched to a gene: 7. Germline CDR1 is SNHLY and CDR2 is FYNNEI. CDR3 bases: TGTGCCAGCAGTTCCGGGACAGGGACGATGAACACTGAAGCTTTCTTT. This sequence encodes CASSSGTGTMNTEAFF.

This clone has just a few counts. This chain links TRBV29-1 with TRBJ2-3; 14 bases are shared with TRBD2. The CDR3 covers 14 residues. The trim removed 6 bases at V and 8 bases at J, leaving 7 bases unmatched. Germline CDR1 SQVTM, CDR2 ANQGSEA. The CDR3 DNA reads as TGCAGCGTCGGACTAGCGGGAGGCGGCGGTACGCAGTATTTT. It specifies CSVGLAGGGGTQYF.

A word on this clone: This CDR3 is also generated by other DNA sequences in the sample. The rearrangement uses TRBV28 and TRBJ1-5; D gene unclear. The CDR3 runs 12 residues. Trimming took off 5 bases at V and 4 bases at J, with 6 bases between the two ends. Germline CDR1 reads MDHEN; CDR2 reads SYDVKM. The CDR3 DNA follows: TGTGCCAGCAGTCCTAATAATCAGCCCCAGCATTTT. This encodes CASSPNNQPQHF.

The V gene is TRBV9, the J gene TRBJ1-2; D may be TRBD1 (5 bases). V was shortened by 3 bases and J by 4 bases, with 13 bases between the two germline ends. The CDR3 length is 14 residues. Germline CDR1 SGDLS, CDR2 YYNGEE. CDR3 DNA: TGTGCCAGCAGCGAGGGGTCACACTCCTATGGCTACACCTTC. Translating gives CASSEGSHSYGYTF.

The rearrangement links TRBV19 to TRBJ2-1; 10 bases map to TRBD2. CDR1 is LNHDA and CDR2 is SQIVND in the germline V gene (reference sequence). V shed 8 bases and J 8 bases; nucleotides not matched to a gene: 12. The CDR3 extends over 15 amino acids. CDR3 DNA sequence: TGTGCCAGTTCGAAAGCGGGAGGGCCAAGGTATGAGCAGTTCTTC. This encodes CASSKAGGPRYEQFF.

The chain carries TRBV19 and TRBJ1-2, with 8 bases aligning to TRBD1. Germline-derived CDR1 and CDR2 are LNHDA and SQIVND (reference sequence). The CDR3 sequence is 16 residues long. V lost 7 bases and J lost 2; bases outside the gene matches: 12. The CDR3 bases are TGTGCCAGTAAAAGGTGGACACGGACAGGGAACTATGGCTACACCTTC. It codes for CASKRWTRTGNYGYTF.

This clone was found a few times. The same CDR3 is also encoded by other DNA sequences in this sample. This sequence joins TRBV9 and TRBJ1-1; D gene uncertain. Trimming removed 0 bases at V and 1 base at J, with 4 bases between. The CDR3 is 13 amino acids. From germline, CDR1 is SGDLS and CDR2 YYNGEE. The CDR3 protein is CASSVAGNTEAFF. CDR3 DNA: TGTGCCAGCAGCGTAGCTGGGAACACTGAAGCTTTCTTT.

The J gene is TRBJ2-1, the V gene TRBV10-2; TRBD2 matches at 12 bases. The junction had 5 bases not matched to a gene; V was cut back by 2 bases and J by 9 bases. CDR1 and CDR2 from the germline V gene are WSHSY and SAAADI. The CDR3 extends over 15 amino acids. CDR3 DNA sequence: TGCGCCAGCAGTGAGGGACTAGCGGGAAAGGGTGAGCAGTTCTTC. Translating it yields CASSEGLAGKGEQFF.

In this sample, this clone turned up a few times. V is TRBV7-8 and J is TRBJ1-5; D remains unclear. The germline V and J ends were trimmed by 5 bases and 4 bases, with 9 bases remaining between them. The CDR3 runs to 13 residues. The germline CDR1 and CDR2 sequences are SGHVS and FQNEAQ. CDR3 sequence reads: CASSTRTNQPQHF. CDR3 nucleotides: TGTGCCAGCAGCACTCGTACGAATCAGCCCCAGCATTTT.

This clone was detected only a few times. The CDR3 DNA is TGTGCCAGTAGTATAACTGAACAGGGGGCCGATTGGAGACCTGAAGCTTTCTTT. Protein product: CASSITEQGADWRPEAFF. The rearrangement links TRBV19 to TRBJ1-1; 9 bases are shared with TRBD1. The germline V gene encodes CDR1 LNHDA and CDR2 SQIVND (reference sequence). There are 18 residues in the CDR3. The V gene end was trimmed by 2 bases and the J gene end by 6 bases; junction bases not matched to a gene: 16.